The T cell receptor (beta chain) described here comes from a study of shared clonotypes between healthy human individuals. Study details: There were three CD4 naive, three CD4 memory, two CD8 naive and one CD8 memory plates per donor.

Regarding the study as a whole: When compared with the clonotypes that were shared by all four sorted-subset donors, the non-shared clonotypes turned out to have lower generation probabilities.

Germline V gives CDR1 MGHRA, CDR2 YSYEKL. The CDR3 has 17 amino acids. The junction had 8 bases not matched to a gene; V was cut back by 0 bases and J by 3 bases. Nashville, Tennessee was home to all donors, who were Caucasian adults. Worth noting for this clone: The target antigen is unknown.

This table comes from immunoSEQ multiplex PCR, and its TCRdb copy is limited to in-frame clones, with some not included. Of some 1,100,000 clones in the sample, about four fifths were seen once. The chain joins TRBV4-1 to TRBJ2-3; 8 nucleotides match TRBD2. The sequenced sample was memory CD4+ T cells from PBMCs. Subset defined: CD45RA-negative fraction. The sequence derives from a man aged 18-30 years in good health. Some clones in this sample may be carry-over from other donors' samples. The CDR3 DNA follows: TGCGCCAGCAGCCAAGAGCCCAGCGGGAGAGGGACAGATACGCAGTATTTT. Protein sequence: CASSQEPSGRGTDTQYF.